The clone carrying this T cell receptor beta chain was picked up a small number of times. CDR3 length equals 15 residues. Germline V gives CDR1 MDHEN, CDR2 SYDVKM. Trimming at V came to 5 bases and at J to 7 bases, leaving 11 bases not matched to a gene. This sample was included in a study of OX40 agonist ivuxolimab in advanced cancers. TCRdb's table, derived via immunoSEQ multiplex PCR, lists solely in-frame clones and lacks some. The table includes more than 4,500 clones, about 70% detected once. The source material was CD4+ or CD8+ T cells sorted from blood, sampled in a trial of the OX40 agonist ivuxolimab. The rearrangement links TRBV28 to TRBJ1-1, with TRBD1 identical over 9 bases. The sequence came from an adult with an advanced solid tumor such as melanoma, head and neck, liver or kidney cancer. CDR3 nucleotides: TGTGCCAGCAGTCGTACTAGGACAGGGGTAGTTGAAGCTTTCTTT. Its protein product is CASSRTRTGVVEAFF.